One sample yielded the 21 T cell receptor beta chains listed below, sequenced in a study of blood T cell repertoires in COVID-19. Some clones are missing from TCRdb's copy, which holds only in-frame ones; the method was immunoSEQ multiplex PCR. The sample yields about 200,000 clones, around 80% seen once. Sequencing was done on a sample of peripheral blood. The receptor source for this set is a woman in her 70s with acute or convalescent COVID-19.

This clone was observed a handful of times. The J gene is TRBJ2-5, the V gene TRBV29-1, with D perhaps TRBD1 (5 bases). V dropped 6 bases and J dropped 4 bases, with 18 bases sitting between them. Germline CDR1 reads SQVTM; CDR2 reads ANQGSEA. The CDR3 has 14 residues. DNA of the CDR3: TGCAGCGTGGTCCCTTCTGGAACAGGAGAGACCCAGTACTTC. Its translation is CSVVPSGTGETQYF.

This clone has just a few counts. A read error may explain this, as a much larger clone is one base away. The CDR3 nucleotides are TGTGCCAGCAGTTTACAGTATAGCAATCAGCCCCAGCATTTT. This gives the protein CASSLQYSNQPQHF. The chain uses TRBV28 and TRBJ1-5; D is unresolved. The CDR3 contains 14 residues. The V end lost 2 bases, the J end lost 0 bases, and 5 bases lay between the germline ends. Germline V gene lookup returns CDR1 MDHEN and CDR2 SYDVKM.

This clone was observed a few times. The V and J genes are TRBV11-2 and TRBJ2-7; a weak D match, TRBD2 (5 bases). The CDR3 is 14 amino acids. Per the germline V gene, CDR1 is SGHAT and CDR2 is FQNNGV. The V and J ends lost 5 bases and 3 bases respectively, with 14 bases between them. For the CDR3, the DNA is TGTGCCAGCAGCCCGGGCCGGGGTCGCTACGAGCAGTACTTC. Amino acid sequence: CASSPGRGRYEQYF.

This clone was counted once. V gene TRBV5-1 combines with J gene TRBJ1-6; D uncertain. This CDR3 spans 14 amino acids. The germline V gene encodes CDR1 SGHRS and CDR2 YFSETQ. Between the trimmed V and J ends, which lost 3 bases and 14 bases, there was a span of 18 bases. In DNA form, the CDR3 reads TGCGCCAGCAGCTCGTACCCTGAGGTCGGGGCCCTCCACTTT. The encoded protein is CASSSYPEVGALHF.

This clone appeared a few times. The chain employs TRBV27 and TRBJ2-7; TRBD1 might be the D (6 bases). Trimming left V 6 bases short and J 3 bases short, with 15 bases between. CDR3 size: 14 residues. Germline CDR1 is MNHEY and CDR2 is SMNVEV (reference sequence). The CDR3: CASSYGTTFYEQYF. The CDR3 DNA reads as TGTGCCAGCAGCTACGGGACAACTTTCTACGAGCAGTACTTC.

This clone was detected a few times. V gene TRBV28 combines with J gene TRBJ1-2, with D tentatively TRBD1 (6 bases). The CDR3 sequence is 16 residues long. Germline V gene lookup returns CDR1 MDHEN and CDR2 SYDVKM. V lost 7 bases and J lost 0, with 18 bases in between. The CDR3 spells CASTTGFLNTNYGYTF. The CDR3 nucleotides read TGTGCCAGCACCACAGGGTTTTTAAATACTAACTATGGCTACACCTTC.

This clone came up once. The chain employs TRBV7-9 and TRBJ2-3; 8 bases map to TRBD2. CDR3 length: 14 residues. CDR1 and CDR2 (germline): SEHNR, FQNEAQ (reference sequence). V was pared by 5 bases and J by 4 bases, with 5 bases of the junction left unmatched. CDR3 coding DNA: TGTGCCAGCAGCCTCGGGGGGGCCCCAGATACGCAGTATTTT. It codes for CASSLGGAPDTQYF.

The chain recombines TRBV6-5 with TRBJ1-4; 8 bases are a match to TRBD1. With V trimmed by 2 bases and J by 5 bases, 7 bases remained unmatched. This CDR3 contains 16 residues. From germline, CDR1 is MNHEY and CDR2 SVGAGI. CDR3 in amino acids: CASSYRRTGLNEKLFF. In DNA, the CDR3 is TGTGCCAGCAGTTACCGAAGGACAGGGCTAAATGAAAAACTGTTTTTT.

The rearrangement uses TRBV7-2 and TRBJ2-1, with TRBD2 identical over 7 bases. The germline CDR1 and CDR2 sequences are SGHTA and FQGNSA. With V trimmed by 3 bases and J by 6 bases, 5 bases remained unmatched. This CDR3 has 14 residues. The CDR3 reads CASSFAGVRNEQFF. The DNA of the CDR3 is TGTGCCAGCAGCTTCGCGGGAGTACGCAATGAGCAGTTCTTC.

The J gene is TRBJ2-4, the V gene TRBV27; possibly TRBD2 for D (5 bases). The CDR3 runs to 15 residues. Looked up from germline, CDR1 is MNHEY and CDR2 is SMNVEV (reference sequence). Trimming shortened V by 6 bases and J by 3 bases, and 15 bases separated the two germline ends. As DNA, the CDR3 is TGTGCCAGCAGAGACGGGGATATCGTCAAAAACATTCAGTACTTC. Translated, it gives CASRDGDIVKNIQYF.

The chain joins TRBV28 to TRBJ2-5; D possibly corresponds to TRBD2 (6 bases). V was cut by 6 bases and J by 2 bases, with 10 bases left in between. There are 13 residues in the CDR3. Germline CDR1 MDHEN, CDR2 SYDVKM. For the CDR3, the DNA is TGTGCCAGCAGACAGACTAGTCAAGAGACCCAGTACTTC. Translated: CASRQTSQETQYF.

The CDR3 DNA follows: TGTGCCAGCAGGGCAACAGGGGGGACCACTGAAGCTTTCTTT. Translated: CASRATGGTTEAFF. This sequence joins TRBV2 and TRBJ1-1; 8 bases map to TRBD1. The ends lost 6 bases at V and 4 bases at J; junction bases unmatched: 7. Germline V gene sequence: CDR1 SNHLY, CDR2 FYNNEI. The CDR3 is 14 amino acids.

This clone was observed once. This rearrangement joins TRBV2 to TRBJ2-7; 9 bases are shared with TRBD2. Germline loops: CDR1 SNHLY, CDR2 FYNNEI. CDR3 length equals 14 residues. V trimming: 11 bases; J trimming: 0 bases; junction bases outside the gene matches: 8. The CDR3 sequence: CAARRGGASYEQYF. CDR3 coding DNA: TGTGCCGCGAGGCGGGGGGGGGCCTCCTACGAGCAGTACTTC.

The gene calls are TRBV6-6 and TRBJ2-1; a possible D gene is TRBD2 (6 bases). Trimming pared 6 bases from V and 14 bases from J, leaving 29 bases between. CDR3 length equals 16 residues. CDR1 and CDR2 (germline): MNHNY, SVGAGI (reference sequence). This chain's CDR3 is CASSPSDSHSYTGEFF. The CDR3 DNA reads TGTGCCAGCAGCCCTAGCGACAGCCACTCCTACACGGGGGAGTTCTTC.

This chain links TRBV10-3 with TRBJ2-6, with D perhaps matching TRBD1 (6 bases). Looked up from germline, CDR1 is ENHRY and CDR2 is SYGVKD. The ends were cut back, 6 bases at V and 0 bases at J, with 6 bases in the middle. CDR3 length: 14 amino acids. The CDR3 protein is CAIRQGSGANVLTF. As DNA, the CDR3 is TGTGCCATCAGACAGGGCTCTGGGGCCAACGTCCTGACTTTC.

This chain joins TRBV5-4 and TRBJ2-5; no clear D. Germline V gene sequence: CDR1 SGHNT, CDR2 YYREEE (reference sequence). The CDR3 has 14 amino acids. Deletions cut 0 bases from V and 3 bases from J, with 9 bases between. CDR3 sequence (DNA): TGTGCCAGCAGCTTGGTCGGAGTTGAAGAGACCCAGTACTTC. Protein sequence: CASSLVGVEETQYF.

The CDR3 bases are TGTGCCAGCAGCGCGGGGGGGGCCACGACTCCCTATGGCTACACCTTC. Its protein product is CASSAGGATTPYGYTF. The rearrangement uses TRBV9 and TRBJ1-2; TRBD1 might be the D (6 bases). The CDR3 has 16 residues. Germline values: CDR1 SGDLS, CDR2 YYNGEE. V gave up 3 bases and J gave up 4 bases, with 19 bases separating them.

The chain couples TRBV3-1 (or the pseudogene TRBV3-2) to TRBJ2-5, with D unresolved. This CDR3 comprises 14 residues. V was clipped by 1 base and J by 0 bases, with 6 bases between them. Germline lookup yields CDR1 LGHDT and CDR2 YNNKEL (reference sequence). CDR3: CASSQASDQETQYF. CDR3 nucleotides: TGTGCCAGCAGCCAAGCGTCAGACCAAGAGACCCAGTACTTC.

CDR3 nucleotides: TGTGCCAGCAGCTTAACCTCAGACTATGGCTACACCTTC. Encoded protein: CASSLTSDYGYTF. This chain uses TRBV7-3 with TRBJ1-2; no definite D call. Germline CDR1 SGHTA, CDR2 FQGTGA. This CDR3 comprises 13 residues. V was shortened by 0 bases and J by 3 bases, with 5 bases between the two germline ends.

The chain recombines TRBV6-2 or TRBV6-3 with TRBJ1-5; D unclear. V was pared by 4 bases and J by 5 bases, with 12 bases between. Germline CDR1 is MNHEY and CDR2 is SVGEGT. CDR3 length equals 14 residues. DNA for the CDR3: TGTGCCAGCAGTTTACTAGGGTTGGATCAGCCCCAGCATTTT. As protein: CASSLLGLDQPQHF.

The chain uses TRBV11-2 and TRBJ2-3; TRBD1 agrees at 7 bases. The CDR3 sequence is 16 residues long. The trim removed 3 bases at V and 1 base at J, leaving 7 bases unmatched. Germline loops: CDR1 SGHAT, CDR2 FQNNGV. The CDR3 reads CASSLAGGLGTDTQYF. The CDR3 nucleotides are TGTGCCAGCAGCTTGGCAGGGGGATTGGGCACAGATACGCAGTATTTT.